This T cell receptor beta chain derives from a study of blood T cell repertoires in COVID-19 (dated by TCRdb to 2019 to 2021). For the wider study: Samples covering the acute and convalescent phases of COVID-19 were provided by collaborators in the United States, Italy and Spain. Where available, HLA class I and class II types were obtained from metadata supplied by the sample provider rather than from assay-based typing. A freely available public database, intended as a resource for researchers studying the immune response to SARS-CoV-2, is where the repertoires were released. Samples came from the ongoing ImmuneRACE study (first 160 participants) plus 1,254 subjects from 6 global collaborators. Nearly every sample came with metadata listing a de-identified subject ID, COVID-19 status, age in years and sex. The prospective study material was composed of cDNA or gDNA derived from T cells, B-cell-depleted T cells, or PBMCs. Deeply sampled blood TCRbeta repertoires from subjects exposed to, actively infected with, or recovered from COVID-19 were included in the dataset. What the study reported, not specific to this receptor: Clinical and demographic metadata were provided uncurated, with the amount varying by source and participant.

Whole blood was collected in K2EDTA tubes by collaborating institutions according to the institutions' own protocols. For TCRbeta analysis, collaborators shipped samples in one of three forms: frozen whole blood, isolated PBMCs, or DNA extracted from either of those sample types. TCRbeta CDR3 regions were amplified from genomic DNA by means of the immunoSEQ Assay, a bias-controlled multiplex PCR. In the authors' own workflow: The number of nucleated cells in each sample was estimated by amplification of reference gene primers within the assay. To quantify the absolute abundance of each unique TCRbeta CDR3 rearrangement, sequence reads were collapsed and filtered. For each sample, productive Simpson clonality was calculated as the square root of Simpson's diversity index across productive rearrangements. TCRdb took over this immuneACCESS table, retaining in-frame rearrangements with V and J assigned. Such tables are incomplete; in checked studies, under half of the missing clones stem from an unresolved V gene, and the remainder is unexplained. The DNA gave D and trimming, while V, J and clone size come from that table. The sample data list about 280,000 clones, and over 75% of these were observed just once. The ten largest clones add up to about 9.8% of the sample.

With respect to this clone: Its specific antigen is unknown. No base quality values were provided; no much bigger clone lies one nucleotide off.

The germline ends are 19 bases apart after V is trimmed by 1 base and J by 7 bases. Reading the germline V gene gives CDR1 KGHSH and CDR2 LQKENI. Measured from the cysteine to the phenylalanine, the CDR3 is 16 residues long. CDR3 DNA only is kept here, 48 bases in frame from base 1. Sequencing was carried out using peripheral blood. The V and J genes are TRBV18 and TRBJ1-1, with the D segment identity uncertain. The clonotype comes from a man between 18 and 35 years old with active or convalescent COVID-19. The DNA sequence is TGTGCCAGCTCACCACAACCTTTGGGCAGCAAAGGTGAAGCTTTCTTT. Translation gives CASSPQPLGSKGEAFF.